The clone carrying this T cell receptor (beta chain) was seen a few times. The data belong to a study of identical twins. CDR1 and CDR2 (germline): SGHDN, FVKESK. The CDR3 has 15 residues. Trimming took 4 bases from V and 6 from J, leaving 19 bases between them. MiXCR, applied by TCRdb to the 5' RACE reads, yields one record per CDR3 protein. Counted here are 500,000 to 600,000 distinct CDR3 sequences, less than 25% occurring once; the ten biggest clones make up around 0.91%. The same data also contributed to another study, on T cells expressing NK-cell markers.

The chain combines TRBV14 with TRBJ2-7; no clear D. This sequence was found in a young woman in good health. The material sequenced was CD4+ T cells sorted from blood. The CDR3 DNA follows: TGTGCCAGCAGCCCACTATCCCACCCCTTCGGCGAGCAGTACTTC. This translates into CASSPLSHPFGEQYF.